One sample yielded the 5 T cell receptor beta chains listed below, sequenced in a study of T-cell reconstitution after alpha-beta-depleted transplantation in children. Unique molecular identifiers were used to barcode this TCRbeta library. TCRdb re-called the PCR reads through MiXCR, storing one row per CDR3 protein. Of some 390,000 distinct CDR3 sequences in the sample, roughly 22% were seen once. Material: PBMCs from the stem cell graft donor, obtained from the stem cell graft. Source of these receptors: a human donor who donated a stem cell graft to a child with acute myeloid leukemia.

J is TRBJ2-7 and V is TRBV4-1, with D perhaps being TRBD1 or TRBD2 (6 bases each). Germline V gene sequence: CDR1 MGHRA, CDR2 YSYEKL. Trimming left V 5 bases short and J 2 bases short, with 16 bases between. The CDR3 runs 15 residues. CDR3 DNA: TGCGCCAGCAGCTTTATAGGGGGGAGACCCTACGAGCAGTACTTC. Translation: CASSFIGGRPYEQYF.

The J gene is TRBJ2-4, the V gene TRBV5-1, with a possible D match to TRBD2 (6 bases). With 0 bases removed from V and 9 bases from J, the gap between germline ends came to 13 bases. The germline V gene has CDR1 SGHRS and CDR2 YFSETQ. There are 14 residues in the CDR3. As DNA, the CDR3 is TGCGCCAGCAGCTTGGAGGACTATACGGTCATTCAGTACTTC. It yields the protein CASSLEDYTVIQYF. Looking up the rest from reference TRBV5-1 and TRBJ2-4 gives the full variable domain: KAGVTQTPRYLIKTRGQQVTLSCSPISGHRSVSWYQQTPGQGLQFLFEYFSETQRNKGNFPGRFSGRQFSNSRSEMNVSTLELGDSALYLCASSLEDYTVIQYFGAGTRLSVL.

This clonotype appeared once. This chain joins TRBV28 and TRBJ2-5, with D perhaps TRBD1 or TRBD2 (6 bases each). This CDR3 has 18 amino acids. Between the trimmed V and J ends, which lost 10 bases and 2 bases, there was a span of 29 bases. Germline values: CDR1 MDHEN, CDR2 SYDVKM. CDR3 in DNA: TGTGCCACCAAGTACCTAACAGGGACTCTACGCGAACAAGAGACCCAGTACTTC. Translation gives CATKYLTGTLREQETQYF.

CDR3 coding DNA: TGTGCCAGCACCGCGGGACTAGCGGAAACCTACGAGCAGTACTTC. Protein product: CASTAGLAETYEQYF. The chain carries TRBV28 and TRBJ2-7; 11 positions match TRBD2. The length of the CDR3 is 15 residues. After removal of 7 bases from V and 2 bases from J, the junction contained 7 bases not matched to a gene. Germline lookup yields CDR1 MDHEN and CDR2 SYDVKM.

CDR3 DNA: TGTGCCAGCAGCCAAGATGGAACGAGGGATCGCTTATACAATGAGCAGTTCTTC. Translating it yields CASSQDGTRDRLYNEQFF. V and J are TRBV3-1 and TRBJ2-1, with D perhaps matching TRBD2 (5 bases). Germline values: CDR1 LGHDT, CDR2 YNNKEL (reference sequence). CDR3 length equals 18 residues. The V and J ends lost 0 bases and 4 bases respectively, with 19 bases between them.